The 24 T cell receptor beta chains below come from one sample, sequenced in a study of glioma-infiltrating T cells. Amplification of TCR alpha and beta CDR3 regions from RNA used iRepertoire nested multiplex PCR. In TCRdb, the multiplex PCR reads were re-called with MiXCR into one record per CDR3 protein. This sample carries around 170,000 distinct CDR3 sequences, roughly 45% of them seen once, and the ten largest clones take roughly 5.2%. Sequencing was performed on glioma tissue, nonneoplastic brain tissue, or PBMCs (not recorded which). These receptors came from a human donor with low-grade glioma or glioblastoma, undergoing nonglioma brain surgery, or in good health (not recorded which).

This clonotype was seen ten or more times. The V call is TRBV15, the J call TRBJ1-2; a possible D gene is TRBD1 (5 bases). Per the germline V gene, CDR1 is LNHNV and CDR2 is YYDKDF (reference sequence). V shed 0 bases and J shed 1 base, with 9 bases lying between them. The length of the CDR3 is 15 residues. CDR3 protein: CATSRDRQLNYGYTF. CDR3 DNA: TGTGCCACCAGCAGAGATCGACAGCTTAACTATGGCTACACCTTC.

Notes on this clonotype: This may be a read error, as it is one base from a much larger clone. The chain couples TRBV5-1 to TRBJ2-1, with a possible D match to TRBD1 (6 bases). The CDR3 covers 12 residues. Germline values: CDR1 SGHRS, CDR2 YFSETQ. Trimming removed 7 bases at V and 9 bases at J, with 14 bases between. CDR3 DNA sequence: TGCGCCAGCGGGACATGGGGCATTGAGCAGTTCTTC. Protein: CASGTWGIEQFF.

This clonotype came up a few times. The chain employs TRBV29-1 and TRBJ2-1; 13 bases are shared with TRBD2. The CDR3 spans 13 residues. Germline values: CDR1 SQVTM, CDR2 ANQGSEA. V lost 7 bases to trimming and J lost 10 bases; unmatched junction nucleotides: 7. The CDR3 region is CSGRTSGSWEQFF. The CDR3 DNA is TGCAGCGGTCGGACTAGCGGGAGCTGGGAGCAGTTCTTC.

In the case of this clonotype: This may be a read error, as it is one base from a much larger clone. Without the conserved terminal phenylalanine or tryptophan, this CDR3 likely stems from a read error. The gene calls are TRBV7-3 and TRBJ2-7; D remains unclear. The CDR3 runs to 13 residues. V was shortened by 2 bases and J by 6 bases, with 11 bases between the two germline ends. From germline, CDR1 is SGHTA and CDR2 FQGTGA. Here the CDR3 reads CASSLLSSTEQYY. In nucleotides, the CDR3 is TGTGCCAGCAGCTTACTGTCAAGCACCGAGCAGTACTAC.

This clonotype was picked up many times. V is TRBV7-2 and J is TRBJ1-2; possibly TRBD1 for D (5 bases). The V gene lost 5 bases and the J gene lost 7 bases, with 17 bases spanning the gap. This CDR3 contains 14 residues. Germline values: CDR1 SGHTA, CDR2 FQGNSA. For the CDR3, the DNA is TGTGCCAGCAGCCCCGAACCCGGGGCCCTTGGCTACACCTTC. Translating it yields CASSPEPGALGYTF. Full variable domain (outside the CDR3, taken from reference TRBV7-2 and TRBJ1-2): GAGVSQSPSNKVTEKGKDVELRCDPISGHTALYWYRQSLGQGLEFLIYFQGNSAPDKSGLPSDRFSAERTGGSVSTLTIQRTQQEDSAVYLCASSPEPGALGYTFGSGTRLTVV.

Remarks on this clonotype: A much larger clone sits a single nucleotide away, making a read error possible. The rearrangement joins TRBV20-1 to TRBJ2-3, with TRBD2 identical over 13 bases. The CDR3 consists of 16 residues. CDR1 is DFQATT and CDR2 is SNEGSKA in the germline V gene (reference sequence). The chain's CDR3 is CSATRLAGGSTDKQYF. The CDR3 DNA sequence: TGCAGTGCTACCCGACTAGCGGGAGGAAGCACAGATAAGCAGTATTTT.

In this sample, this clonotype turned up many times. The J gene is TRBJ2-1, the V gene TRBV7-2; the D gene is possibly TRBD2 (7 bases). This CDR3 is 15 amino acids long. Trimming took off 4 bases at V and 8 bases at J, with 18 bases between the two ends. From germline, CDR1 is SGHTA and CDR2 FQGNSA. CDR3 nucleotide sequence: TGTGCCAGCAGCTCAAAAAGGGGGGAGGGCCATGAGCAGTTCTTC. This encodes CASSSKRGEGHEQFF.

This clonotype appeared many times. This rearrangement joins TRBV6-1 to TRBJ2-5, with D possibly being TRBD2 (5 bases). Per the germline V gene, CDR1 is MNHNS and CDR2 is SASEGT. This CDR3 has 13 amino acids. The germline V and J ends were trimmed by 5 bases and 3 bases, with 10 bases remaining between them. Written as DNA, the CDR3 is TGTGCCAGCAGTTTCAGCGGTAAAGAGACCCAGTACTTC. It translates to CASSFSGKETQYF.

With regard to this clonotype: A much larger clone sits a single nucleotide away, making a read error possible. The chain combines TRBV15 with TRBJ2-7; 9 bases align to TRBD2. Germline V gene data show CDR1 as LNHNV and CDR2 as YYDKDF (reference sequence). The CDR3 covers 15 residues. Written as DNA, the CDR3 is TGTGCCGCCAGCAGAGAAGGAGCGGGGGGCCCCGAGCAGTACTTC. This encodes CAASREGAGGPEQYF. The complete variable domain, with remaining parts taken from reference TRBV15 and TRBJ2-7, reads DAMVIQNPRYQVTQFGKPVTLSCSQTLNHNVMYWYQQKSSQAPKLLFHYYDKDFNNEADTPDNFQSRRPNTSFCFLDIRSPGLGDTAMYLCAASREGAGGPEQYFGPGTRLTVT.

DNA of the CDR3: TGTGCCAGCAGTTTAGCCAGGGCAGCCATCGGGGAGACCCAGTACTTC. Translation gives CASSLARAAIGETQYF. The V gene is TRBV28, the J gene TRBJ2-5; maybe TRBD1 (5 bases). V lost 2 bases to trimming and J lost 5 bases, with 18 bases between them. CDR3 length equals 16 residues. Per the germline V gene, CDR1 is MDHEN and CDR2 is SYDVKM. The full variable domain, rest sourced from reference TRBV28 and TRBJ2-5, is DVKVTQSSRYLVKRTGEKVFLECVQDMDHENMFWYRQDPGLGLRLIYFSYDVKMKEKGDIPEGYSVSREKKERFSLILESASTNQTSMYLCASSLARAAIGETQYFGPGTRLLVL.

This chain's CDR3 is CASKPGLAGGQSDEQYF. In DNA, the CDR3 is TGTGCCAGCAAACCGGGACTAGCGGGAGGCCAATCCGACGAGCAGTACTTC. J is TRBJ2-7 and V is TRBV6-2 or TRBV6-3; 15 bases line up with TRBD2. Unmatched junction bases numbered 12, after V lost 7 bases and J lost 5 bases. The CDR3 totals 17 residues. Germline V gene lookup returns CDR1 MNHEY and CDR2 SVGEGT.

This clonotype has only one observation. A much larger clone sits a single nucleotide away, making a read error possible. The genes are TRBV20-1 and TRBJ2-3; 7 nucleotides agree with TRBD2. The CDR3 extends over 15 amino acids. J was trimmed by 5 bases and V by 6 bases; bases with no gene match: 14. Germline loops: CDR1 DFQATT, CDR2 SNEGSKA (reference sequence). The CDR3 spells CSADQVTAGEDTQYF. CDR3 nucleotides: TGCAGTGCCGACCAGGTCACCGCGGGGGAAGATACGCAGTATTTT.

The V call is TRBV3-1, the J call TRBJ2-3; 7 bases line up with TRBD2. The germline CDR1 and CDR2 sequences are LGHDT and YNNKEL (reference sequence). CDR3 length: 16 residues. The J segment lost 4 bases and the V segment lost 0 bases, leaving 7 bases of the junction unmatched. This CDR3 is CASSQDLTGGPDTQYF. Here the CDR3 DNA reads TGTGCCAGCAGCCAAGATCTGACGGGAGGCCCAGATACGCAGTATTTT.

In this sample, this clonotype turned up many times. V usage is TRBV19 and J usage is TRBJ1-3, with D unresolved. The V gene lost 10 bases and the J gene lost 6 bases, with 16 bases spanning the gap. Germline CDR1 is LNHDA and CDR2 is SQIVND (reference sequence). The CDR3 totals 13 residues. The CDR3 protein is CATGPRTTNTIYF. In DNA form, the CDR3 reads TGTGCCACCGGGCCACGGACCACAAACACCATATATTTT.

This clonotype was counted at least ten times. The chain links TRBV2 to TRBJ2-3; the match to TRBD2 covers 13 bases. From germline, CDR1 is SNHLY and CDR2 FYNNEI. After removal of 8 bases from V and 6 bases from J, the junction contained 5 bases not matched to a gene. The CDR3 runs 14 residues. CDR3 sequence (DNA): TGTGCCAGCCGGACTAGCGGGAGATGGGATACGCAGTATTTT. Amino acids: CASRTSGRWDTQYF.

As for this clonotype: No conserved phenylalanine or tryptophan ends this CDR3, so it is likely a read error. The CDR3 region is CASTTNRQVETQYL. DNA for the CDR3: TGTGCCAGCACGACGAATAGACAGGTGGAGACCCAGTACTTA. The V and J genes are TRBV18 and TRBJ2-5, with a tentative D call TRBD1 (6 bases). The CDR3 loop spans 14 amino acids. Per germline, CDR1 KGHSH and CDR2 LQKENI. V lost 8 bases to trimming and J lost 5 bases, with 18 bases between them.

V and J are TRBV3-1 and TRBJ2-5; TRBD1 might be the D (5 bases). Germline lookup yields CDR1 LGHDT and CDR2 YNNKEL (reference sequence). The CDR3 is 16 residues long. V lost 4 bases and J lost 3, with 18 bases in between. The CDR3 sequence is CASSPNGARLKETQYF. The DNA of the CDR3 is TGTGCCAGCAGCCCTAATGGGGCGAGACTGAAAGAGACCCAGTACTTC.

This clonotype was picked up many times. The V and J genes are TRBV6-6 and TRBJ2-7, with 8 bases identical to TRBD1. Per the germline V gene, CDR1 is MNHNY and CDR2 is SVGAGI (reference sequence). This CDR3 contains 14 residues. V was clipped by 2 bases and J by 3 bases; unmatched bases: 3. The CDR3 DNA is TGTGCCAGCAGTTACCCTGGACAGGGCTACGAGCAGTACTTC. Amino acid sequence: CASSYPGQGYEQYF.

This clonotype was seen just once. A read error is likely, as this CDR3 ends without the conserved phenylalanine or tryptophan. The CDR3 DNA sequence: TGTGCCAGCGGATCCGGGACCTACGACAATGAGCAGTTCTTA. It translates to CASGSGTYDNEQFL. The chain links TRBV6-1 to TRBJ2-1, with D possibly called TRBD1 or TRBD2 (5 bases each). V lost 8 bases and J 5 bases, leaving 16 bases between the germline ends. The CDR3 sequence is 14 residues long. The V gene's germline CDR1 is MNHNS and CDR2 SASEGT.

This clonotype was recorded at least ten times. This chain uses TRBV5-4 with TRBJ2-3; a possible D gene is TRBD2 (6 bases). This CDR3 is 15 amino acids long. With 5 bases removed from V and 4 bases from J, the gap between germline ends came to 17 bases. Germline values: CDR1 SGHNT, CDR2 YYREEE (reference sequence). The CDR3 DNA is TGTGCCAGCAGTAACCCGGGACTCACAGCAGATACGCAGTATTTT. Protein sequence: CASSNPGLTADTQYF.

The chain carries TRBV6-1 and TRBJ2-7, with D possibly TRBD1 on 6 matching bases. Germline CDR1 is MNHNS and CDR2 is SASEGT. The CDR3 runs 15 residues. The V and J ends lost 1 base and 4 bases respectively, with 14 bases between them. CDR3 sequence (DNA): TGTGCCAGCAGTGAAGGGGGACACGGGACATACGAGCAGTACTTC. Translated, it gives CASSEGGHGTYEQYF.

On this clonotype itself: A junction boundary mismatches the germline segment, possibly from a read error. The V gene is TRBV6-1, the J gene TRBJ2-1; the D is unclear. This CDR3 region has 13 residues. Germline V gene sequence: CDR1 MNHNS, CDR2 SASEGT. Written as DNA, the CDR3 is TGTGCCTGCAACGCCGACAACTACAATGGGCAGTTCTTC. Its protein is CACNADNYNGQFF.

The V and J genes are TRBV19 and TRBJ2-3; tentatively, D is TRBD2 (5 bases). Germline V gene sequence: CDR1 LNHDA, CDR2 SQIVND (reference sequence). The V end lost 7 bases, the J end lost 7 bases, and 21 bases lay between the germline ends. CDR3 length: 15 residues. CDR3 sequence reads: CASKDSLASRHTQYF. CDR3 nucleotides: TGTGCCAGTAAAGACTCCCTAGCTTCACGACATACGCAGTATTTT.

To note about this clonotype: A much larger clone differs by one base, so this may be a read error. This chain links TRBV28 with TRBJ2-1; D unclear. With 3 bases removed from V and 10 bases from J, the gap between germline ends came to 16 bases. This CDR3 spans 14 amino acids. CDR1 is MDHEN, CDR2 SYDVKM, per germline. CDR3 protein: CASSFGPPNYEQFF. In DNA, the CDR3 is TGTGCCAGCAGTTTTGGGCCCCCGAACTACGAGCAGTTCTTC.